This T cell receptor (beta chain) was recovered during a study of identical twins. The sample holds a few counts of this clonotype. Germline V CDR1 and CDR2: SNHLY, FYNNEI. This CDR3 is 13 amino acids long. TCRdb reanalysed the 5' RACE reads using MiXCR and keeps one entry per CDR3 protein. The data show around 1.7 million distinct CDR3 sequences, with 32% seen just once and about 0.25% held by the top ten. Source material: cord blood. V is TRBV2 and J is TRBJ2-7, with no clear D. The TCR comes from a newborn girl in good health. The CDR3 loop reads CATRLSYSYEQYF. CDR3 bases: TGTGCGACTCGCCTTTCGTACTCCTACGAGCAGTACTTC.